This T cell receptor (beta chain) emerged from a study of PD-1 blockade in classical Hodgkin lymphoma. Study outcomes and limitations: Exclusion covered patients beginning nivolumab under 1 year post-ASCT. Healthy donors were reported to have higher baseline TCR diversity than newly diagnosed patients.

Trimming stripped 0 bases from V and 0 bases from J, with 10 bases between. The CDR3 has 15 amino acids. Germline lookup yields CDR1 SGHDT and CDR2 YYEEEE. Worth noting for this clone: Antigen unknown.

All patients relapsed after autologous stem cell transplantation, and brentuximab vedotin exposure varied. Classifying best responses yielded complete response, partial response or progressive disease. Repertoires were generated with immunoSEQ multiplex PCR, while TCRdb's copy carries only in-frame clones and drops some. The sample yields 30,000 to 45,000 clones, 75% to 90% seen once. This receptor was obtained from a human donor with classical Hodgkin lymphoma. V gene TRBV5-6 combines with J gene TRBJ2-7; D perhaps matches TRBD1 (5 bases). This sample comprised peripheral blood mononuclear cells (PBMCs), obtained at baseline. The CDR3 DNA is TGTGCCAGCAGCTTGGGCACAGGCGTCTCCTACGAGCAGTACTTC. This codes for CASSLGTGVSYEQYF.